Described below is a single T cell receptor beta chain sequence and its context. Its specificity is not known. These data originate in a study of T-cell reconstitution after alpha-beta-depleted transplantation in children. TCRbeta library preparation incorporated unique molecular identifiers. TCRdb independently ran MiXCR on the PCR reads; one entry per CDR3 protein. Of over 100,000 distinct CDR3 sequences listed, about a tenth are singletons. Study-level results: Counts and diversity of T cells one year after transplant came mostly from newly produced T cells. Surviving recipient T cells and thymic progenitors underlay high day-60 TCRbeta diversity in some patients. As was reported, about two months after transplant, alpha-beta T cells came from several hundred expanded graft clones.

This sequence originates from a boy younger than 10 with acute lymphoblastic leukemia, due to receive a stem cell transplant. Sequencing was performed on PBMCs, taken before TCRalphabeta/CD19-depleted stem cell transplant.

In nucleotides, the CDR3 is TGTGCCAGCAGTAGCTACGACAGGGCAGCCTACGAGCAGTACTTC. Translation: CASSSYDRAAYEQYF. The gene calls are TRBV6-1 and TRBJ2-7; 7 nucleotides agree with TRBD1. From germline, CDR1 is MNHNS and CDR2 SASEGT. CDR3 size: 15 residues. V was pared by 5 bases and J by 2 bases, with 9 bases of the junction left unmatched.